These T cell receptor beta chains were read from a single sample in a study of blood T cell repertoires in COVID-19. TCRdb's table, derived via immunoSEQ multiplex PCR, lists solely in-frame clones and lacks some. This table has about 92,000 clones, about 91% appearing once. The sample taken for sequencing was peripheral blood. The receptors stem from a human donor with active COVID-19. The donor label of this sample is uncertain. Each CDR3 is given with its conserved first and last residue. D genes are given only for firm matches. Rows give clone size only sometimes, using once, few, many, or a class for an expanded clone.

TRBJ2-7 - TRBV4-2 TRBD1 TGTGCCAGCAGCCTTCAATCGACAGGGGAATCCTACGAGCAGTACTTC CASSLQSTGESYEQYF
TRBJ1-5 - TRBV19 - TGTGCCAGTAGCTTAGTGCCACGACAGCCGGAGTCGTTTAATAGCAATCAGCCCCAGCATTTT CASSLVPRQPESFNSNQPQHF
TRBJ2-6 - TRBV5-4 - TGTGCCAGCAGCTTTAGGGGATCTGGGGCCAACGTCCTGACTTTC CASSFRGSGANVLTF
TRBJ2-5 - TRBV9 TRBD2 TGTGCCAGCAGCGCCCAACTAGCGGGGGCTCAAGAGACCCAGTACTTC CASSAQLAGAQETQYF
TRBJ1-1 - TRBV7-2 - TGTGCCAGCAGCGAGGACTCTTCGAGGGGGACTGAAGCTTTCTTT CASSEDSSRGTEAFF
TRBJ1-1 - TRBV5-1 TRBD1 TGCGCCAGCAGCCCGGGGACAGGTTCGAACACTGAAGCTTTCTTT CASSPGTGSNTEAFF
TRBJ2-4 - TRBV10-1 - TGCGCCAGCAGTGATCCGGACAGCACACTAGCCAAAAACATTCAGTACTTC CASSDPDSTLAKNIQYF
TRBJ2-7 few TRBV5-1 - TGCGCCAGCAGCTTACTGGAGGTTACGTACGAGCAGTACTTC CASSLLEVTYEQYF
TRBJ1-5 once TRBV19 - TGTGCCACCTACCGGGGGGGTTTAAGCAATCAGCCCCAGCATTTT CATYRGGLSNQPQHF
TRBJ1-4 - TRBV5-4 - TGTGCCAGCAGCCCTGGGGGAGGGGGTAATGAAAAACTGTTTTTT CASSPGGGGNEKLFF
TRBJ2-7 once TRBV24-1 - TGTGCCACCAGTGACTCGCTTCGGGAGCAGTACTTC CATSDSLREQYF
TRBJ2-7 - TRBV6-5 TRBD2 TGTGCCAGCAGCAAACTAGCGGGGGATATCTACGAGCAGTACTTC CASSKLAGDIYEQYF
TRBJ2-1 - TRBV10-3 TRBD1 TGTGCCATCAGTGACGACAGGGATGAGCAGTTCTTC CAISDDRDEQFF
TRBJ2-3 few TRBV6-5 - TGTGCCAGCAGTTACCTGGACAGGGAGGGGGATACGCAGTATTTT CASSYLDREGDTQYF
TRBJ1-2 - TRBV5-1 TRBD1 TGCGCCAGCAGCACAGGGACAGGGGGCGGTGGCTACACCTTC CASSTGTGGGGYTF
TRBJ2-5 - TRBV19 - TGTGCCAGTAGCCTTCCTCTCGGGACCCAGTACTTC CASSLPLGTQYF
TRBJ2-7 - TRBV5-1 - TGCGCCAGCAGCTTGGAAGGGGTTACCTCTCTCGAGCAGTACTTC CASSLEGVTSLEQYF
TRBJ2-1 - TRBV9 - TGTGCCAGCAGCGTATCTGGCTCCCTTTCCTACAATGAGCAGTTCTTC CASSVSGSLSYNEQFF
TRBJ1-1 - TRBV11-2 TRBD1 TGTGCCAGCAGTGAGCCGGGACAGGGGCCTGAAGCTTTCTTT CASSEPGQGPEAFF
TRBJ2-2 - TRBV4-3 - TGCGCCAGCAGCCACTCGACCGGGACAACCGGGGAGCTGTTTTTT CASSHSTGTTGELFF
TRBJ1-2 - TRBV6-1 - TGTGCCAGCAGTGAAGAGGCCGAGGGCTATGGCTACACCTTC CASSEEAEGYGYTF
TRBJ1-5 - TRBV19 TRBD1 TGTGCCAGTAGTATGGGGACAGTTTATCAGCCCCAGCATTTT CASSMGTVYQPQHF
TRBJ1-1 - TRBV3-1/TRBV3-2 - TGTGCCAGCAGCCAAGGACCGGAGGCAGCTTTCTTT CASSQGPEAAFF
TRBJ1-1 - TRBV2 - TGTGCCAGCATAATGAACACTGAAGCTTTCTTT CASIMNTEAFF
TRBJ1-5 - TRBV4-2 - TGTGCCAGCAGCCAAGAGTGGGGGGATCAGCCCCAGCATTTT CASSQEWGDQPQHF
TRBJ1-1 once TRBV6-4 - TGTGCCAGCAGGAAAACAGGAACGAACACTGAAGCTTTCTTT CASRKTGTNTEAFF
TRBJ2-7 - TRBV4-2 - TGTGCCAGCAGCCCGAGGGGGTCCTACGAGCAGTACTTC CASSPRGSYEQYF
TRBJ1-5 - TRBV6-5 TRBD1 TGTGCCAGCAGCTACAGGACAGGTGGAGGAAATCAGCCCCAGCATTTT CASSYRTGGGNQPQHF
TRBJ2-7 - TRBV6-6 TRBD2 TGTGCCAGCAGTTACGAGGGACTAGCGGGGGACGAGCAGTACTTC CASSYEGLAGDEQYF
TRBJ2-3 - TRBV6-2/TRBV6-3 TRBD2 TGTGCCAGCAGTTACCTTCGGGGGGGTGTGAATACGCAGTATTTT CASSYLRGGVNTQYF
TRBJ2-3 - TRBV4-3 TRBD2 TGCGCCAGCAGCCCCGGACTAGCGGTTACTACTAGCACAGATACGCAGTATTTT CASSPGLAVTTSTDTQYF
TRBJ1-6 - TRBV25-1 - TGTGCCAGCAGTGACGAAGGGGCCGGATTAAATTCACCCCTCCACTTT CASSDEGAGLNSPLHF
TRBJ2-7 - TRBV6-6 TRBD2 TGTGCCAGCAGTTACTCAGGTAGCGGGGGGTACGAGCAGTACTTC CASSYSGSGGYEQYF
TRBJ2-3 - TRBV5-4 TRBD2 TGTGCCAGCAGCTTGGGGGATAGCGGGGTATATACGCAGTATTTT CASSLGDSGVYTQYF
TRBJ1-1 - TRBV7-2 - TGTGCCAGCAGCCCCCAGACAGGTATGAACACTGAAGCTTTCTTT CASSPQTGMNTEAFF